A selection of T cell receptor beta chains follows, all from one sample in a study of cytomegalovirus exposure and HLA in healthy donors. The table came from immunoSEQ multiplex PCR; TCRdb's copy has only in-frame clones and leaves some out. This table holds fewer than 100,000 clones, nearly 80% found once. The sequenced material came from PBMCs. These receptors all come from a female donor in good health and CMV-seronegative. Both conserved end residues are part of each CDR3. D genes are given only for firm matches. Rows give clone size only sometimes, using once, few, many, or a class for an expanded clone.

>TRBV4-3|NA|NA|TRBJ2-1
CASSQDPGVSSYNEQFF
TGCGCCAGCAGCCAAGATCCGGGGGTGAGCTCCTACAATGAGCAGTTCTTC
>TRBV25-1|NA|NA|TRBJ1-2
CASSPRNYYGYTF
TGTGCCAGCAGTCCGCGTAATTACTATGGCTACACCTTC
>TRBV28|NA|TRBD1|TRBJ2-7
CASSFETGVSEQYF
TGTGCCAGCAGTTTCGAGACAGGGGTAAGCGAGCAGTACTTC
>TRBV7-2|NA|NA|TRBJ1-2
CASRLRGGPNYGYTF
TGTGCCAGCAGGTTGAGGGGGGGCCCTAACTATGGCTACACCTTC
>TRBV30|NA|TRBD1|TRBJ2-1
CAWGGDRAYNEQFF
TGTGCCTGGGGGGGGGACAGGGCCTACAATGAGCAGTTCTTC
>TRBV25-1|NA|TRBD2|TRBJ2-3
CASSESQTSGRVDTQYF
TGTGCCAGCAGTGAGTCCCAGACTAGCGGGAGGGTAGATACGCAGTATTTT
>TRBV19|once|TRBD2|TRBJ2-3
CASKRLAGGRDTQYF
TGTGCCAGTAAGCGATTAGCGGGAGGTAGGGATACGCAGTATTTT
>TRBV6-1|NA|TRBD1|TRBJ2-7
CASVRQRTGAYEQYF
TGTGCCAGCGTAAGACAACGGACAGGGGCCTACGAGCAGTACTTC
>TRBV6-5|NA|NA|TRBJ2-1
CASSWSSYNEQFF
TGTGCCAGCAGTTGGAGCTCCTACAATGAGCAGTTCTTC
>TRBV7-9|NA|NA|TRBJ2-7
CASSLHQGNEQYF
TGTGCCAGCAGCTTGCACCAGGGGAACGAGCAGTACTTC
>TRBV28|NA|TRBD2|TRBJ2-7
CASKGAASGSLYYEQYF
TGTGCCAGCAAAGGGGCAGCTAGCGGGAGCCTATACTACGAGCAGTACTTC
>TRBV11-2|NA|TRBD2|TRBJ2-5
CASSLGLAETQYF
TGTGCCAGCAGCTTAGGACTAGCGGAGACCCAGTACTTC
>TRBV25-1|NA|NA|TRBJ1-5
CASSPPGNQPQHF
TGTGCCAGCAGCCCTCCCGGCAATCAGCCCCAGCATTTT
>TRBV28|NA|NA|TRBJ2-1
CASTSSDVREQFF
TGTGCCAGCACCTCTAGCGACGTTAGAGAGCAGTTCTTC
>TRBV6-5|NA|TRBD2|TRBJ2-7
CASRPGTSAYEQYF
TGTGCCAGCCGGCCGGGGACTAGTGCCTACGAGCAGTACTTC
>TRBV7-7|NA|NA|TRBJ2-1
CASSLSGSNEQFF
TGTGCTAGCAGCTTGTCGGGGAGCAATGAGCAGTTCTTC
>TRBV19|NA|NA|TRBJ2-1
CASRRKGRGGYNEQFF
TGTGCCAGTCGGAGAAAGGGCAGGGGTGGCTACAATGAGCAGTTCTTC
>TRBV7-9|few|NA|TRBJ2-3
CASSLIAAGTDTQYF
TGTGCCAGCAGCTTAATAGCGGCCGGCACAGATACGCAGTATTTT
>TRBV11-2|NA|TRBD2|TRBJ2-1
CASSLGLRDYSNEQFF
TGTGCCAGCAGCTTAGGCCTCCGGGACTATAGCAATGAGCAGTTCTTC
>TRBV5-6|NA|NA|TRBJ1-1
CASSLWGVMNTEAFF
TGTGCCAGCAGCTTGTGGGGGGTTATGAACACTGAAGCTTTCTTT
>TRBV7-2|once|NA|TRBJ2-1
CASSRTGTRGYNEQFF
TGTGCCAGCAGCCGAACCGGGACTCGAGGCTACAATGAGCAGTTCTTC
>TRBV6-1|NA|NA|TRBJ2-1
CASTPYPGNEQFF
TGTGCCAGCACTCCATACCCAGGGAATGAGCAGTTCTTC
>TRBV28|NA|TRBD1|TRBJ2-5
CASSPGGWQETQYF
TGTGCCAGCAGCCCAGGGGGTTGGCAAGAGACCCAGTACTTC
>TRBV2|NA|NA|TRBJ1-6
CASSALSPLHF
TGTGCCAGCAGTGCACTCTCACCCCTCCACTTT
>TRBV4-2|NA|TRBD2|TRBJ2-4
CASSQAGLAGANIQYF
TGTGCCAGCAGCCAAGCAGGACTAGCGGGGGCAAACATTCAGTACTTC
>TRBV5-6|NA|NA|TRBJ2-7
CASSYWGVYEQYF
TGTGCCAGCAGCTATTGGGGGGTCTACGAGCAGTACTTC
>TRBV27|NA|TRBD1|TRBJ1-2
CASSFDRGQGGYTF
TGTGCCAGCAGTTTCGACAGGGGGCAGGGAGGCTACACCTTC
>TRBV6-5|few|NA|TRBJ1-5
CASRPQGGQPQHF
TGTGCCAGCAGGCCACAGGGTGGTCAGCCCCAGCATTTT
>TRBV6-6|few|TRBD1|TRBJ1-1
CASIGTGGHYTEAFF
TGTGCCAGCATTGGGACAGGGGGCCATTACACTGAAGCTTTCTTT
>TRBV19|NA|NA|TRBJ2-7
CASSSSPQDRYEQYF
TGTGCCAGTAGTTCTTCCCCCCAGGATCGTTACGAGCAGTACTTC
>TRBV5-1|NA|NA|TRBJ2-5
CASSLGQEETQYF
TGCGCCAGCAGCTTGGGGCAGGAAGAGACCCAGTACTTC
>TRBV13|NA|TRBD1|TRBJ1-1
CASTSTGGTEAFF
TGTGCCAGCACCTCAACAGGGGGCACTGAAGCTTTCTTT
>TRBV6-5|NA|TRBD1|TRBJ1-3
CASSRTGANTIYF
TGTGCCAGCAGTCGGACAGGCGCAAACACCATATATTTT
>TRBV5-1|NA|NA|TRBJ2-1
CASSFGATGVYNEQFF
TGCGCCAGCAGCTTTGGTGCGACAGGCGTCTACAATGAGCAGTTCTTC
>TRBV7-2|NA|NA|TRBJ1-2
CASSLALGENGYTF
TGTGCCAGCAGCTTAGCGCTAGGGGAAAATGGCTACACCTTC
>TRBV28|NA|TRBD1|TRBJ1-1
CASSLFGTGDTEAFF
TGTGCCAGCAGTTTATTCGGGACAGGGGACACTGAAGCTTTCTTT
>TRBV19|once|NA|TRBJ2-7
CASSQQGRSGEQYF
TGTGCCAGTAGTCAACAGGGAAGGTCCGGCGAGCAGTACTTC
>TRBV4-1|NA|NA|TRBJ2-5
CASSLRREPSWETQYF
TGCGCCAGCAGTCTCCGGAGGGAACCCTCGTGGGAGACCCAGTACTTC
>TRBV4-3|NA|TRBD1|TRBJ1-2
CASGVTGGDYGYTF
TGCGCCAGCGGGGTAACAGGGGGCGACTATGGCTACACCTTC
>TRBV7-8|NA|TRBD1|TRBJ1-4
CASSSRTGIEKLFF
TGTGCCAGCAGCTCCAGGACAGGGATTGAAAAACTGTTTTTT
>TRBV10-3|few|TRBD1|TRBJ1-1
CAIRRTGAEAFF
TGTGCCATCAGAAGGACAGGGGCTGAAGCTTTCTTT
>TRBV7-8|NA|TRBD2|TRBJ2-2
CASSLGQGGTGELFF
TGTGCCAGCAGCTTAGGGCAGGGAGGGACCGGGGAGCTGTTTTTT
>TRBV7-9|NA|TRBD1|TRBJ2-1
CASSSATGQAYNEQFF
TGTGCCAGCAGCTCGGCCACGGGACAGGCCTACAATGAGCAGTTCTTC
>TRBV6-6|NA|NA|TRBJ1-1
CASSYRQRGTEAFF
TGTGCCAGCAGTTACCGCCAAAGAGGCACTGAAGCTTTCTTT
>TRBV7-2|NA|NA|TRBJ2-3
CASSWRGRTYTDTQYF
TGTGCCAGCAGTTGGAGGGGGCGCACCTACACAGATACGCAGTATTTT
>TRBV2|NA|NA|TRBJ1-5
CASSEQGNQPQHF
TGTGCCAGCAGTGAGCAGGGCAATCAGCCCCAGCATTTT
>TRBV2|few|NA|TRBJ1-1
CASSANRDKGNTEAFF
TGTGCCAGCAGTGCGAACAGGGATAAGGGGAACACTGAAGCTTTCTTT
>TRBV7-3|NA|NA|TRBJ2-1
CASSPTLVGEQFF
TGTGCCAGCAGCCCTACCCTAGTCGGGGAGCAGTTCTTC
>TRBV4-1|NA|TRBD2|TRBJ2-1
CASSQTSGSSYNEQFF
TGCGCCAGCAGCCAGACTAGCGGGAGCTCCTACAATGAGCAGTTCTTC
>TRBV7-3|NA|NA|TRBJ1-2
CASSSSAGAGFTF
TGTGCCAGCAGCTCCAGTGCAGGTGCAGGGTTCACCTTC
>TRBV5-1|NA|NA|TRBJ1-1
CASSSMDSSLDTEAFF
TGCGCCAGCAGCTCCATGGACAGCTCATTGGACACTGAAGCTTTCTTT
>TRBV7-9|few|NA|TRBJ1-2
CASRGLGLLGDTF
TGTGCCAGCAGGGGCCTAGGACTTCTTGGTGACACCTTC
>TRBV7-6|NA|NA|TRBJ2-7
CASSLEPGTIKHEQYF
TGTGCCAGCAGCTTAGAGCCCGGGACAATCAAACACGAGCAGTACTTC
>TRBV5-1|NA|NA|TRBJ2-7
CASSLSGLYEQYF
TGCGCCAGCAGCCTTAGCGGTCTCTACGAGCAGTACTTC
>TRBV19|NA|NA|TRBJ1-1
CASSFLAGGGTEAFF
TGTGCCAGTAGTTTTTTAGCCGGAGGTGGCACTGAAGCTTTCTTT
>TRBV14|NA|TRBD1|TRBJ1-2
CASSQRTGNYGYTF
TGTGCCAGCAGCCAGAGGACAGGGAACTATGGCTACACCTTC
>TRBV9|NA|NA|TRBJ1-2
CASSVESQGLNGYTF
TGTGCCAGCAGCGTAGAAAGCCAGGGGCTCAATGGCTACACCTTC
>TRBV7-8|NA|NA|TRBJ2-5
CASSFAGVGGETQYF
TGTGCCAGCAGCTTCGCTGGGGTGGGGGGAGAGACCCAGTACTTC
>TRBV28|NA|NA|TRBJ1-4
CASSSPHPATNEKLFF
TGTGCCAGCAGTTCCCCTCATCCGGCAACTAATGAAAAACTGTTTTTT